The source of this T cell receptor beta chain is a study of cytomegalovirus exposure and HLA in healthy donors. For this clone: Other DNA sequences in this sample translate to the same CDR3.

A multiplex PCR was run with 60 Vbeta primers and 13 Jbeta primers. Assay used: immunoSEQ multiplex PCR; TCRdb lists only in-frame clones, some missing. The repertoire includes 150,000 to 200,000 clones, around 74% of them detected once, and about 3.4% sits in the top ten. The germline V gene has CDR1 SGHTA and CDR2 FQGNSA. The ends were cut back, 1 base at V and 0 bases at J, with 7 bases in the middle. This CDR3 region has 16 residues. This sequence joins TRBV7-2 and TRBJ2-6, with unresolved D. The sample comprised PBMCs. The receptor's source is a female donor in good health and CMV-seronegative. CDR3: CASSLDQASGANVLTF. Written as DNA, the CDR3 is TGTGCCAGCAGCTTAGATCAGGCCTCTGGGGCCAACGTCCTGACTTTC.